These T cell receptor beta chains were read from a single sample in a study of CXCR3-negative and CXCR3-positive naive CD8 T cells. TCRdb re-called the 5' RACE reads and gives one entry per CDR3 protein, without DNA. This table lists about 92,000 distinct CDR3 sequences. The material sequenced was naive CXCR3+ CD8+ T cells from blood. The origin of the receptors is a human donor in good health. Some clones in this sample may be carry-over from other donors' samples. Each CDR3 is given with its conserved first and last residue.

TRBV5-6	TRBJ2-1	CASSLRGKPYDEQFF
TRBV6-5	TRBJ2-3	CASSYSGGGDTQYF
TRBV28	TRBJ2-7	CASSLVGRTYEQYF
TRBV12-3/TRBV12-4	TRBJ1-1	CASSFPGTEAFF
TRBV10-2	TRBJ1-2	CASSDQPNYGYTF
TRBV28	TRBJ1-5	CASSLSGQGVQPQHF
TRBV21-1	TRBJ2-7	CASSNDRGNSYEQYF
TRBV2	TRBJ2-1	CASSGRGATNNEQFF
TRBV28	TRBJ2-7	CASNRDRGLYEQYF
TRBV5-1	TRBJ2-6	CASSWGSGANVLTF
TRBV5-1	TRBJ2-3	CASSIGVEQYF
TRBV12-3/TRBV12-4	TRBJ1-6	CASRRDRPESPLHF
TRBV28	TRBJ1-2	CASRTAGSVYGYTF
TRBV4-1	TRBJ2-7	CASSQVIPYEQYF
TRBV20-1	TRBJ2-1	CSARARGSYNEQFF
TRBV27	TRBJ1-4	CASATIPPGEKLFF
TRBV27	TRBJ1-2	CASSSITDRGAEGYTF
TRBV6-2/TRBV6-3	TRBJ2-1	CASSSRIGGADEQFF
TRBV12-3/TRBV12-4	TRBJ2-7	CASSEGPLSVGEQYF
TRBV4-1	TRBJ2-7	CASSQTQGLYEQYF
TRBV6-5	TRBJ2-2	CASSYPAGSGGELFF
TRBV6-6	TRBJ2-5	CASSSGAIQETQYF
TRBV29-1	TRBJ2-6	CSVRAGGPPGANVLTF